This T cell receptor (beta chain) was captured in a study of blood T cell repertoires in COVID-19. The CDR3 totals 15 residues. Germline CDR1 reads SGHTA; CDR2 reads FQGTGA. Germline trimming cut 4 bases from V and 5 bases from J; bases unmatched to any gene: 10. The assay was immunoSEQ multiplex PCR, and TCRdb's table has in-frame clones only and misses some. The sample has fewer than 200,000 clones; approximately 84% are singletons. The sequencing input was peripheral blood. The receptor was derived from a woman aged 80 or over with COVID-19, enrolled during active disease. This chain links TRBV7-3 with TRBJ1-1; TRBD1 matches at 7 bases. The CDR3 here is CASSSQGGGWTEAFF. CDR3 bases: TGTGCCAGCAGCTCACAAGGGGGCGGGTGGACTGAAGCTTTCTTT.